These 14 T cell receptor beta chains were sequenced from one sample in a study of blood T cell repertoires in COVID-19. The method was immunoSEQ multiplex PCR; TCRdb's version includes in-frame clones alone and lacks a portion of them. The data contain roughly 26,000 clones, approximately 66% of them singletons. The specimen sequenced was peripheral blood. The source is a man aged 60 to 69 with active or convalescent COVID-19.

The chain uses TRBV5-1 and TRBJ2-3; 12 nucleotides line up with TRBD2. The trim removed 4 bases at V and 2 bases at J, leaving 8 bases unmatched. The length of the CDR3 is 17 residues. Per the germline V gene, CDR1 is SGHRS and CDR2 is YFSETQ. CDR3 sequence: CASSPRLAGVLTDTQYF. Here the CDR3 DNA reads TGCGCCAGCAGCCCCCGACTAGCGGGGGTCCTCACAGATACGCAGTATTTT. Filled out from reference TRBV5-1 and TRBJ2-3, the complete variable domain reads KAGVTQTPRYLIKTRGQQVTLSCSPISGHRSVSWYQQTPGQGLQFLFEYFSETQRNKGNFPGRFSGRQFSNSRSEMNVSTLELGDSALYLCASSPRLAGVLTDTQYFGPGTRLTVL.

This clone showed up just a few times. The V call is TRBV18, the J call TRBJ1-5, with 8 bases identical to TRBD1. Looked up from germline, CDR1 is KGHSH and CDR2 is LQKENI. CDR3 length: 16 amino acids. Trimming took 0 bases from V and 0 from J; bases not matched to a gene: 1. CDR3 sequence reads: CASSPPGQGSNQPQHF. The CDR3 region has the DNA TGTGCCAGCTCACCACCCGGACAGGGTAGCAATCAGCCCCAGCATTTT.

The chain is built from TRBV18 and TRBJ1-2; D uncertain. Germline V gene data show CDR1 as KGHSH and CDR2 as LQKENI. The CDR3 loop spans 14 amino acids. The V and J ends lost 5 bases and 8 bases respectively, with 18 bases between them. The CDR3 coding sequence is TGTGCCAGCTCATCAACTTCGGGGAGAGAAGGCTACACCTTC. Translation gives CASSSTSGREGYTF.

V and J are TRBV6-6 and TRBJ2-1; 10 bases align to TRBD2. Unmatched junction bases numbered 4, after V lost 2 bases and J lost 9 bases. CDR3 length: 14 amino acids. Germline loops: CDR1 MNHNY, CDR2 SVGAGI (reference sequence). CDR3 loop: CASSYHGLAAEQFF. In DNA, the CDR3 is TGTGCCAGCAGTTACCATGGACTAGCGGCTGAGCAGTTCTTC.

This clone was picked up a small number of times. The J gene is TRBJ2-5, the V gene TRBV2, with a tentative D call TRBD2 (6 bases). Trimming took off 2 bases at V and 4 bases at J, with 8 bases between the two ends. Per the germline V gene, CDR1 is SNHLY and CDR2 is FYNNEI. The CDR3 extends over 13 amino acids. In DNA form, the CDR3 reads TGTGCCAGCAGTGAACTGGAGGGAGAGACCCAGTACTTC. Translation gives CASSELEGETQYF.

The CDR3 nucleotides are TGTGCCAGCAGTTTCGGTGGAGGAAACATTCAGTACTTC. Translation gives CASSFGGGNIQYF. This chain links TRBV6-5 with TRBJ2-4; D is possibly TRBD2 (5 bases). Trimming removed 4 bases at V and 6 bases at J, with 10 bases between. This CDR3 spans 13 amino acids. Germline assignment: CDR1 MNHEY and CDR2 SVGAGI.

The table lists this clone with a few counts. V gene TRBV5-1 combines with J gene TRBJ1-6; D is uncertain. Germline CDR1 SGHRS, CDR2 YFSETQ. This CDR3 is built from 15 residues. V dropped 2 bases and J dropped 2 bases, with 8 bases sitting between them. CDR3 region: CASSFREPYNSPLHF. As DNA, the CDR3 is TGCGCCAGCAGCTTCCGGGAACCCTATAATTCACCCCTCCACTTT.

The chain is built from TRBV27 and TRBJ2-1; 8 bases fit TRBD2. V shed 2 bases and J 9 bases; nucleotides not matched to a gene: 21. The CDR3 length is 19 residues. CDR1 is MNHEY and CDR2 is SMNVEV in the germline V gene (reference sequence). The CDR3: CASSLSGLGGTSREGEQFF. The CDR3, as DNA: TGTGCCAGCAGTTTAAGCGGTCTGGGCGGGACTAGTAGGGAGGGTGAGCAGTTCTTC.

V gene TRBV7-3 combines with J gene TRBJ2-5, with no clear D. In germline, CDR1 is SGHTA, CDR2 FQGTGA. Trimming took off 2 bases at V and 1 base at J, with 5 bases between the two ends. The CDR3 has 13 residues. The CDR3 coding sequence is TGTGCCAGCAGCTTACAGGTCCAAGAGACCCAGTACTTC. It codes for CASSLQVQETQYF.

The genes are TRBV7-8 and TRBJ1-2, with a possible D match to TRBD1 (6 bases). This CDR3 is 15 amino acids long. CDR1 and CDR2 (germline): SGHVS, FQNEAQ. V shed 4 bases and J shed 1 base, with 13 bases lying between them. CDR3 residues: CASSSSRGLNYGYTF. The CDR3 region has the DNA TGTGCCAGCAGCTCATCCAGGGGTCTTAACTATGGCTACACCTTC.

This chain joins TRBV5-1 and TRBJ1-3; 9 bases fit TRBD1. CDR3 length: 17 amino acids. The ends lost 3 bases at V and 1 base at J; junction bases unmatched: 8. The V gene's germline CDR1 is SGHRS and CDR2 YFSETQ. The CDR3 DNA reads TGCGCCAGCAGCTGGGGGGACAGGGCCCTATCTGGAAACACCATATATTTT. Translation: CASSWGDRALSGNTIYF.

The V and J genes are TRBV6-1 and TRBJ1-2; D possibly corresponds to TRBD1 (6 bases). The CDR3 has 15 amino acids. Germline V gene sequence: CDR1 MNHNS, CDR2 SASEGT. V lost 3 bases and J lost 5, with 16 bases in between. The CDR3 DNA is TGTGCCAGCAGTGATTTCGGGGGGCTGGGATATGGCTACACCTTC. This gives the protein CASSDFGGLGYGYTF.

V gene TRBV14 combines with J gene TRBJ2-7; TRBD2 might be the D (7 bases). This CDR3 spans 16 amino acids. CDR1 and CDR2 (germline): SGHDN, FVKESK. Trimming took off 3 bases at V and 4 bases at J, with 19 bases between the two ends. This CDR3 reads CASSQERSRGAYEQYF. The CDR3 DNA is TGTGCCAGCAGCCAGGAGAGATCCCGGGGGGCTTACGAGCAGTACTTC.

This sequence joins TRBV9 and TRBJ1-1, with 10 bases fitting TRBD1. The CDR3 covers 14 residues. The ends lost 3 bases at V and 4 bases at J; junction bases unmatched: 3. Germline-derived CDR1 and CDR2 are SGDLS and YYNGEE. The CDR3 sequence: CASSETGGGTEAFF. DNA of the CDR3: TGTGCCAGCAGCGAGACAGGGGGCGGCACTGAAGCTTTCTTT.